These T cell receptor beta chains were read from a single sample in a study of beta chain features in type 1 diabetes. Profiling relied on immunoSEQ multiplex PCR, and the TCRdb table lists in-frame clones only, not all of them. Among roughly 160,000 clones, 6.5% to 9.5% were seen once, and the ten largest hold about 0.9%. Sequencing was performed on central memory CD4+ T cells from blood. The receptors stem from a woman aged 40 to 55 with type 1 diabetes. The CDR3 runs from the conserved cysteine through the conserved F or W. A D gene is named only where the DNA matches it firmly. The listing skips clone size in some rows; elsewhere it reads once, few, many or a size class.

TRBJ2-2,NA,TRBV29-1,NA,CSVSGTGSAGELFF,TGCAGTGTCTCCGGAACAGGGTCGGCCGGGGAGCTGTTTTTT
TRBJ1-5,NA,TRBV9,TRBD1,CASSVGQGGQPQHF,TGTGCCAGCAGCGTTGGACAGGGCGGCCAGCCCCAGCATTTT
TRBJ1-5,few,TRBV4-1,TRBD1,CASSQIRTGANQPQHF,TGCGCCAGCAGCCAAATAAGGACAGGGGCTAATCAGCCCCAGCATTTT
TRBJ2-7,NA,TRBV7-9,NA,CASSSSPENYEQYF,TGTGCCAGCAGCTCCAGTCCCGAAAACTACGAGCAGTACTTC
TRBJ1-5,few,TRBV7-9,NA,CASSRGNSNQPQHF,TGTGCCAGCAGCCGTGGCAACAGCAATCAGCCCCAGCATTTT
TRBJ2-3,NA,TRBV4-1,TRBD1,CASSLRYRGTGTDTQYF,TGCGCCAGCAGCCTCAGATACAGGGGCACGGGCACAGATACGCAGTATTTT
TRBJ2-5,NA,TRBV28,TRBD2,CASSVGTKETQYF,TGTGCCAGCAGTGTCGGGACTAAAGAGACCCAGTACTTC
TRBJ2-4,few,TRBV6-4,NA,CASSVGGAQNIQYF,TGTGCCAGCAGTGTCGGGGGAGCCCAAAACATTCAGTACTTC
TRBJ2-5,few,TRBV30,TRBD1,CAWSLQGGQETQYF,TGTGCCTGGAGTTTACAGGGGGGACAAGAGACCCAGTACTTC
TRBJ2-1,few,TRBV11-2,NA,CASSLSGGYNEQFF,TGTGCCAGCAGCTTATCCGGGGGCTACAATGAGCAGTTCTTC
TRBJ2-1,NA,TRBV5-6,NA,CASSSYRDPSYNEQFF,TGTGCCAGCAGCTCATACAGGGACCCCTCCTACAATGAGCAGTTCTTC
TRBJ2-3,NA,TRBV7-9,NA,CASSDNTDTQYF,TGTGCCAGCAGCGACAACACAGATACGCAGTATTTT
TRBJ1-2,once,TRBV5-1,NA,CASSLSGQDRGYTF,TGCGCCAGCAGCTTGAGCGGCCAGGATCGCGGCTACACCTTC
TRBJ1-2,many,TRBV5-4,NA,CASSWRGNDYGYTF,TGTGCCAGCAGCTGGAGGGGTAATGACTATGGCTACACCTTC
TRBJ2-2,NA,TRBV4-3,NA,CASSQGNIATGELFF,TGCGCCAGCAGCCAAGGAAACATAGCCACCGGGGAGCTGTTTTTT
TRBJ1-6,few,TRBV25-1,NA,CASSEPSRQNSPLHF,TGTGCCAGCAGTGAACCCTCTCGACAGAATTCACCCCTCCACTTT
TRBJ2-2,NA,TRBV7-8,NA,CASSLFGRGTGELFF,TGTGCCAGCAGCTTATTTGGAAGAGGGACCGGGGAGCTGTTTTTT
TRBJ2-1,NA,TRBV7-9,TRBD1,CASSLFGTGRYNEQFF,TGTGCCAGCAGCTTATTCGGGACAGGGAGGTACAATGAGCAGTTCTTC
TRBJ1-5,few,TRBV19,TRBD1,CATSITSGQGQPQHF,TGTGCCACCTCTATTACCTCGGGACAGGGACAGCCCCAGCATTTT
TRBJ2-5,many,TRBV29-1,TRBD1,CSVTGQDRETQYF,TGCAGCGTAACGGGACAGGATCGAGAGACCCAGTACTTC
TRBJ2-7,few,TRBV6-5,TRBD2,CASSLIAGGLYEQYF,TGTGCCAGCAGTTTGATAGCGGGAGGGCTCTACGAGCAGTACTTC
TRBJ2-3,NA,TRBV2,TRBD2,CASSELAGGGDTQYF,TGTGCCAGCAGTGAACTAGCGGGAGGCGGAGATACGCAGTATTTT
TRBJ2-1,few,TRBV2,TRBD2,CASRERLAGGSEQFF,TGTGCCAGCAGAGAACGACTAGCGGGAGGGAGTGAGCAGTTCTTC
TRBJ1-1,NA,TRBV15,NA,CATSRDQGVEAFF,TGTGCCACCAGCAGAGATCAAGGGGTTGAAGCTTTCTTT
TRBJ1-1,NA,TRBV10-3,NA,CAISGQENTEAFF,TGTGCCATCAGTGGGCAGGAGAACACTGAAGCTTTCTTT
TRBJ2-1,NA,TRBV21-1,NA,CASSNLRSTYNEQFF,TGTGCCAGCAGCAACTTGCGGTCGACCTACAATGAGCAGTTCTTC
TRBJ2-1,NA,TRBV7-2,TRBD1,CASSFYGQAYNEQFF,TGTGCCAGCAGCTTTTATGGACAGGCGTACAATGAGCAGTTCTTC
TRBJ2-1,few,TRBV11-2,NA,CASSLDGAYNEQFF,TGTGCCAGCAGCTTAGACGGGGCCTACAATGAGCAGTTCTTC
TRBJ1-5,NA,TRBV6-6,TRBD1,CASSRETGANNQPQHF,TGTGCCAGCAGCCGTGAGACAGGGGCCAACAATCAGCCCCAGCATTTT
TRBJ2-2,few,TRBV5-1,TRBD1,CASKRQGNTGELFF,TGCGCCAGCAAGAGACAGGGGAACACCGGGGAGCTGTTTTTT
TRBJ2-7,NA,TRBV19,NA,CASSTTRGGEQYF,TGTGCCAGTAGTACGACCCGAGGGGGCGAGCAGTACTTC
TRBJ2-1,NA,TRBV2,NA,CASSDRGNEQFF,TGTGCCAGCAGTGACAGGGGAAATGAGCAGTTCTTC
TRBJ2-3,few,TRBV4-2,NA,CASSQDGQGRDTQYF,TGTGCCAGCAGCCAAGACGGTCAGGGTCGGGATACGCAGTATTTT
TRBJ2-7,NA,TRBV10-3,NA,CAISGQGTYEQYF,TGTGCCATCAGTGGTCAGGGAACCTACGAGCAGTACTTC
TRBJ1-4,NA,TRBV29-1,NA,CSVGPGGGEKLFF,TGCAGCGTGGGACCGGGAGGGGGTGAAAAACTGTTTTTT
TRBJ2-6,few,TRBV9,TRBD2,CASSVAAGGTGGANVLTF,TGTGCCAGCAGCGTAGCGGCGGGGGGCACTGGAGGGGCCAACGTCCTGACTTTC
TRBJ1-1,NA,TRBV5-1,NA,CASSQVLMNTEAFF,TGCGCCAGCAGTCAGGTTTTGATGAACACTGAAGCTTTCTTT
TRBJ2-1,NA,TRBV6-5,NA,CASKGGTSSYNEQFF,TGTGCCAGCAAGGGCGGGACCAGCTCCTACAATGAGCAGTTCTTC
TRBJ2-7,few,TRBV5-4,TRBD1,CASSFYRGTNEQYF,TGTGCCAGCAGCTTTTACAGGGGGACGAACGAGCAGTACTTC
TRBJ2-3,few,TRBV5-1,TRBD2,CASRQRGGLDTQYF,TGCGCCTCCCGGCAGCGGGGGGGCTTAGATACGCAGTATTTT
TRBJ1-1,few,TRBV29-1,NA,CSVEIRVNTEAFF,TGCAGCGTTGAGATCAGGGTGAACACTGAAGCTTTCTTT
TRBJ2-2,NA,TRBV5-4,TRBD2,CASSFLSGGTLNTGELFF,TGTGCCAGCAGCTTTCTGAGCGGGGGGACCCTGAACACCGGGGAGCTGTTTTTT
TRBJ2-1,few,TRBV5-4,NA,CASSLRGTDNEQFF,TGTGCCAGCAGCTTGCGGGGAACCGACAATGAGCAGTTCTTC
TRBJ2-1,NA,TRBV9,NA,CASSVVSGSSYNEQFF,TGTGCCAGCAGCGTAGTGTCGGGAAGCTCCTACAATGAGCAGTTCTTC